The 6 T cell receptor beta chains presented below share a single source sample, sequenced in a study of human T cells and chemical hapten exposure (dated by TCRdb to the early 2020s). The sample's time point, from its label and the paper: patch test 2, 6 weeks after DPC sensitization. What this sample's treatment or condition label stands for: therapeutic diphenylcyclopropenone sensitization with weekly scalp DPC. Receptor amplification or capture employed RACE. Instrument used: NextSeq 500. In-frame beta chains were kept once TCRdb had trimmed the public reads at Q25 with fastp and called clones with MiXCR. CDR3 protein sequences are deduplicated, and each keeps its most common genes and DNA. This sample comprises 80,000 to 95,000 distinct CDR3 sequences, approximately 9.9% of them detected only once. The top ten hold about 2% of the sample. Material: whole blood, obtained in connection with sensitization to the hapten diphenylcyclopropenone (DPC). Receptors were obtained from a middle-aged man with alopecia areata. Some clones in this sample may be carry-over from other donors' samples.

This clonotype turned up a few times. This rearrangement joins TRBV11-2 to TRBJ2-3; 11 bases map to TRBD2. The CDR3 is 15 amino acids. Germline V gene data show CDR1 as SGHAT and CDR2 as FQNNGV. V shed 6 bases and J 2 bases; nucleotides not matched to a gene: 4. CDR3 bases: TGTGCCAGCAGTAGGACTAGCGGGTTCACAGATACGCAGTATTTT. It codes for CASSRTSGFTDTQYF.

The chain carries TRBV7-2 and TRBJ2-3; no firm D call. V shed 4 bases and J shed 8 bases, with 13 bases lying between them. This CDR3 region has 13 residues. The V gene's germline CDR1 is SGHTA and CDR2 FQGNSA. The CDR3 nucleotides read TGTGCCAGCAGCTCGGGTCAAACCCTTACGCAGTATTTT. This sequence encodes CASSSGQTLTQYF.

A note on this clonotype: It may be a read error: a sequence one base away is much more abundant. The chain uses TRBV6-5 and TRBJ1-5; TRBD2 might be the D (6 bases). The end of the DNA fits TRBJ2-3 better, so the J call may be wrong. This CDR3 has 14 amino acids. The germline V gene encodes CDR1 MNHEY and CDR2 SVGAGI. The CDR3 nucleotides read TGTGCCAGCAGTGGAGGGGAGCGCAATCAGCCCCAGTATTTT. The encoded protein is CASSGGERNQPQYF.

Comment on this clonotype: One junction end does not reproduce the germline sequence, and a read error may be involved. This rearrangement joins TRBV20-1 to TRBJ2-7; D not certain. The germline V gene has CDR1 DFQATT and CDR2 SNEGSKA (reference sequence). This CDR3 contains 12 residues. The CDR3 protein is CSARSSPYEQCF. The CDR3 DNA is TGCAGTGCTAGGAGTTCCCCCTACGAGCAGTGCTTC.

This chain uses TRBV19 with TRBJ2-5, with D possibly TRBD1 on 5 matching bases. The ends were cut back, 4 bases at V and 2 bases at J, with 14 bases in the middle. This CDR3 contains 15 residues. CDR1 and CDR2 (germline): LNHDA, SQIVND (reference sequence). The CDR3 loop reads CASSTSGQRQETQYF. CDR3 DNA: TGTGCCAGTAGTACCTCCGGACAAAGACAAGAGACCCAGTACTTC.

This chain connects TRBV20-1 to TRBJ2-3; 12 bases are shared with TRBD2. In germline, CDR1 is DFQATT, CDR2 SNEGSKA (reference sequence). V was clipped by 3 bases and J by 2 bases; unmatched bases: 6. This CDR3 has 16 amino acids. The CDR3 region has the DNA TGCAGTGCTAGGGGGGGACTAGCGGGCATCACAGATACGCAGTATTTT. Translation gives CSARGGLAGITDTQYF.